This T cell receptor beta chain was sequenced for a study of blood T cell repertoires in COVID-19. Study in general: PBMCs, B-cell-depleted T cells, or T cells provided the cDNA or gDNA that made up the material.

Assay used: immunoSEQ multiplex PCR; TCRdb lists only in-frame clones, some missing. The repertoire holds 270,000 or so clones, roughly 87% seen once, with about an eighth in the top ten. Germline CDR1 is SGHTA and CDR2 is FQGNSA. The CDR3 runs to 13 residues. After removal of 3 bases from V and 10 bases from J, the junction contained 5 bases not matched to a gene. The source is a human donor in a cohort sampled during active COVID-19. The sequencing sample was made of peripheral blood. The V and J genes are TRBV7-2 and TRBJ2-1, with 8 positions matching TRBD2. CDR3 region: CASSLFLAGEQFF. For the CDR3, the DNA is TGTGCCAGCAGCTTGTTCCTAGCGGGCGAGCAGTTCTTC.